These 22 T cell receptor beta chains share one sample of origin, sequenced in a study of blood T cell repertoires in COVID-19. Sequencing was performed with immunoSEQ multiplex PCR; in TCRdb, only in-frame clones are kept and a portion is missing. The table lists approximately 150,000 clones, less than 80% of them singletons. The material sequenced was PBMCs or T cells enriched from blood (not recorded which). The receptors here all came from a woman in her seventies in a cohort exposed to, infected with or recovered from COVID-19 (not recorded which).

The CDR3, as DNA: TGTGCCAGCTCAATTAGCGGGATGAACACCGGGGAGCTGTTTTTT. This translates into CASSISGMNTGELFF. V is TRBV18 and J is TRBJ2-2, with 8 bases matching TRBD2. The CDR3 is made up of 15 amino acids. Trimming at V came to 5 bases and at J to 1 base, leaving 3 bases not matched to a gene. Germline lookup yields CDR1 KGHSH and CDR2 LQKENI.

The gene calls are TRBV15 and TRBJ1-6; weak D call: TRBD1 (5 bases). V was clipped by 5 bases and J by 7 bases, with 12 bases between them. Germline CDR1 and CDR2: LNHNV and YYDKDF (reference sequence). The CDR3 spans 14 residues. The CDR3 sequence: CATSAGTRNSPLHF. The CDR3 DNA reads TGTGCCACCAGCGCGGGGACTAGAAATTCACCCCTCCACTTT.

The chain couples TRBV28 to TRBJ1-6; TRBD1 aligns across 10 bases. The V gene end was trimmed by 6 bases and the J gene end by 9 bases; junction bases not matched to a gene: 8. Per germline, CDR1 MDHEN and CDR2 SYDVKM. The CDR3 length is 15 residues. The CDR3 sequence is CASRSGQGDVSPLHF. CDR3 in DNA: TGTGCCAGCAGAAGCGGACAGGGGGATGTTTCACCCCTCCACTTT.

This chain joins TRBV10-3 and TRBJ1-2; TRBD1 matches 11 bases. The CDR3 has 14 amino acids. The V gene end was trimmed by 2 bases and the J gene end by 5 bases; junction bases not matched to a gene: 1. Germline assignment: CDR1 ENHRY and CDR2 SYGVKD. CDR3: CAISEGQGAYGYTF. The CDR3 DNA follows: TGTGCCATCAGTGAGGGACAGGGGGCGTATGGCTACACCTTC.

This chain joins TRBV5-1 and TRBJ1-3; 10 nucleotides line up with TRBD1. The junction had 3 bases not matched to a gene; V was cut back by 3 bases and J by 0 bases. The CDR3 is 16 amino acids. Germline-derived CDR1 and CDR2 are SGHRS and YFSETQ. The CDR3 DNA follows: TGCGCCAGCAGCTCGGGACAGGGGAGCTCTGGAAACACCATATATTTT. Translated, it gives CASSSGQGSSGNTIYF.

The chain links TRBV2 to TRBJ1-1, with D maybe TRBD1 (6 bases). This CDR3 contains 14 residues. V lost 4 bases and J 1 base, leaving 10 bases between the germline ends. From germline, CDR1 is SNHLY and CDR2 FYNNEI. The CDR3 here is CASSVRGSNTEAFF. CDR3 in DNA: TGTGCCAGCAGTGTAAGGGGGTCGAACACTGAAGCTTTCTTT.

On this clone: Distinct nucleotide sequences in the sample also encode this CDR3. In DNA, the CDR3 is TGCGCCAGCAGCCTAAGTCGGAACACTGAAGCTTTCTTT. Amino acid sequence: CASSLSRNTEAFF. The chain couples TRBV5-1 to TRBJ1-1; the D is unclear. V was clipped by 4 bases and J by 1 base, with 8 bases between them. Germline CDR1 is SGHRS and CDR2 is YFSETQ. The CDR3 loop spans 13 amino acids.

The CDR3: CASSGTGVLEPQHF. CDR3 nucleotides: TGTGCCAGCAGTGGGACAGGCGTCTTGGAGCCCCAGCATTTT. The chain uses TRBV28 and TRBJ1-5; 8 positions agree with TRBD1. Germline V gene sequence: CDR1 MDHEN, CDR2 SYDVKM. The CDR3 is made up of 14 amino acids. The V gene end was trimmed by 5 bases and the J gene end by 8 bases; junction bases not matched to a gene: 8.

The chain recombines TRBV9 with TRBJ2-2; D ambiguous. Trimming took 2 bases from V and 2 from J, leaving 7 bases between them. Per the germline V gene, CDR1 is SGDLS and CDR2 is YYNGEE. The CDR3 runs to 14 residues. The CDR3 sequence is CASSVGTNTGELFF. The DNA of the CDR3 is TGTGCCAGCAGCGTTGGCACCAACACCGGGGAGCTGTTTTTT.

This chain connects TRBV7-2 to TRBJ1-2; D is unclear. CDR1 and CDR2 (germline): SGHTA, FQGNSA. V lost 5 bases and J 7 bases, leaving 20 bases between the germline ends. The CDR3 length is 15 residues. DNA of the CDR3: TGTGCCAGCAGCCCCCGGAATATAGTGGGCTCTGGCTACACCTTC. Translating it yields CASSPRNIVGSGYTF.

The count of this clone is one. The CDR3 here is CAAGGGFQPQHF. CDR3 sequence (DNA): TGTGCCGCGGGGGGGGGCTTTCAGCCCCAGCATTTT. The chain carries TRBV28 and TRBJ1-5, with D maybe TRBD1 (6 bases). CDR1 is MDHEN and CDR2 is SYDVKM in the germline V gene. This CDR3 has 12 residues. Deletions cut 11 bases from V and 6 bases from J, with 14 bases between.

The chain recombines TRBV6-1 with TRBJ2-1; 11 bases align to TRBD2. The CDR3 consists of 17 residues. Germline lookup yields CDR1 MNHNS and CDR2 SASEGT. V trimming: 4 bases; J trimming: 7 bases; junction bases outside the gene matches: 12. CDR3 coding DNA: TGTGCCAGCAGTGGAAAGTTTAGCGGGAGGGCGGGTAATGAGCAGTTCTTC. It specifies CASSGKFSGRAGNEQFF.

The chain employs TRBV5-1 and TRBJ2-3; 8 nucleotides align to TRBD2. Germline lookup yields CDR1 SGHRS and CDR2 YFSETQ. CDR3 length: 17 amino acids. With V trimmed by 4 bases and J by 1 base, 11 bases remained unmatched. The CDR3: CASSAGLASGGTDTQYF. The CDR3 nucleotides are TGCGCCAGCAGCGCCGGACTAGCTTCGGGCGGCACAGATACGCAGTATTTT.

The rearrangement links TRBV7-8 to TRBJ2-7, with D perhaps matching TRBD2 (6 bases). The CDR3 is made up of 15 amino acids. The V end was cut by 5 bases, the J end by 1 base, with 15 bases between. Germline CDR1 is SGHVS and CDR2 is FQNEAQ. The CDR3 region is CASSPRRARSYEQYF. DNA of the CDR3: TGTGCCAGCAGCCCCCGGAGGGCCAGATCCTACGAGCAGTACTTC.

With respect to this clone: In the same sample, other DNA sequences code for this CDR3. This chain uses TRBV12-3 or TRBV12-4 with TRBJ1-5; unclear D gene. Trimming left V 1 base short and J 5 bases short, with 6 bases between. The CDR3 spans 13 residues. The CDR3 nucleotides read TGTGCCAGCAGTTTAGGGGGAGATCAGCCCCAGCATTTT. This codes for CASSLGGDQPQHF.

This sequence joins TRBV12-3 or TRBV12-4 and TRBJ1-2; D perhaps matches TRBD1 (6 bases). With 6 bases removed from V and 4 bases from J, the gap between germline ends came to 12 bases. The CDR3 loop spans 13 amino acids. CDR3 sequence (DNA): TGTGCCAGCAGCCCGGACAGCCTCTATGGCTACACCTTC. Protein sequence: CASSPDSLYGYTF.

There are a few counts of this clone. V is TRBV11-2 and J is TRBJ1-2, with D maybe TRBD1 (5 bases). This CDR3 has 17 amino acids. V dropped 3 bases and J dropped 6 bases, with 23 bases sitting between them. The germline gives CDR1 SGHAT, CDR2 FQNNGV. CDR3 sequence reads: CASSFFPARERGDGYTF. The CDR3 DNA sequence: TGTGCCAGCAGCTTTTTTCCGGCCAGGGAAAGGGGCGATGGCTACACCTTC.

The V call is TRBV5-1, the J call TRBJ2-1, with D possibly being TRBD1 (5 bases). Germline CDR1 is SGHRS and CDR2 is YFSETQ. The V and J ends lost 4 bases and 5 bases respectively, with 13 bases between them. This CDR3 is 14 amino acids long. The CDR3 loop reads CASSAPAGNNEQFF. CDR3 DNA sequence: TGCGCCAGCAGCGCCCCGGCAGGGAACAATGAGCAGTTCTTC.

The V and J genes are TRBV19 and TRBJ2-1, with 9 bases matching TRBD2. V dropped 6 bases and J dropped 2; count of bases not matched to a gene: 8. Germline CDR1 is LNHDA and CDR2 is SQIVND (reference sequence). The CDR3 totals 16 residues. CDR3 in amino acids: CASRRREGVPYNEQFF. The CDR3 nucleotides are TGTGCCAGTAGAAGGCGGGAGGGGGTCCCCTACAATGAGCAGTTCTTC.

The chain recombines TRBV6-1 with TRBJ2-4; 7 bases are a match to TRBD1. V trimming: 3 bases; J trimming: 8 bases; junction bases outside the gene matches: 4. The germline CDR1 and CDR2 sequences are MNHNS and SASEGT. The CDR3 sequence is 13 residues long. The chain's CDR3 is CASSDRGLDIQYF. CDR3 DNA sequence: TGTGCCAGCAGTGACAGGGGGTTGGACATTCAGTACTTC.

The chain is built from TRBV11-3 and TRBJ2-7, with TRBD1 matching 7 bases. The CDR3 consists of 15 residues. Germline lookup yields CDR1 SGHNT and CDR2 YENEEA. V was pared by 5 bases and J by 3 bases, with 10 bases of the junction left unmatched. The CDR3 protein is CASSRDSSPGYEQYF. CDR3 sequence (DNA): TGTGCCAGCAGCCGGGACAGCTCCCCGGGCTACGAGCAGTACTTC.

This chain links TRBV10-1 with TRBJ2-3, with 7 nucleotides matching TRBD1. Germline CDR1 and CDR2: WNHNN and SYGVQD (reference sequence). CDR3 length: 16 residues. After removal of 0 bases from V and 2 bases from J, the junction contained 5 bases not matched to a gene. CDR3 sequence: CASSESPGGTTDTQYF. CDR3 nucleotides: TGCGCCAGCAGTGAGTCTCCAGGGGGTACCACAGATACGCAGTATTTT.